This T cell receptor (beta chain) came from a study of shared clonotypes between healthy human individuals. As for the study in general: Aged 18 to 49, the donors were a couple of women and a few men.

Generated by immunoSEQ multiplex PCR, the TCRdb table keeps only in-frame clones and is missing some. The sample has around 500,000 clones, about 78% seen once. After removal of 5 bases from V and 3 bases from J, the junction contained 7 bases not matched to a gene. Germline values: CDR1 SEHNR, CDR2 FQNEAQ (reference sequence). This CDR3 spans 15 amino acids. Sequenced: PBMCs. V usage is TRBV7-9 and J usage is TRBJ2-7; 10 bases fit TRBD2. This TCR was recovered from a woman in her 40s in good health. Some clones in this sample may be carry-over from other donors' samples. CDR3 DNA: TGTGCCAGCAGCCCTAGCGGGAGTTACGGCTACGAGCAGTACTTC. Translating gives CASSPSGSYGYEQYF.